This T cell receptor (beta chain) was sequenced in a study of blood T cell repertoires in COVID-19. Trimming shortened V by 4 bases and J by 2 bases, and 10 bases separated the two germline ends. This CDR3 is built from 14 residues. CDR1 is SGHRS and CDR2 is YFSETQ in the germline V gene. Sequenced by immunoSEQ multiplex PCR; TCRdb stores in-frame clones only, minus some. The sample includes 65,000 to 75,000 clones, about three quarters of them seen just once. This chain uses TRBV5-1 with TRBJ1-3; the D is unclear. The TCR sequence derives from a man older than 75 with acute or convalescent COVID-19. The sequencing sample was made of peripheral blood. CDR3: CASSPLQTGNTIYF. The DNA for the CDR3 is TGCGCCAGCAGCCCCCTACAGACTGGAAACACCATATATTTT.